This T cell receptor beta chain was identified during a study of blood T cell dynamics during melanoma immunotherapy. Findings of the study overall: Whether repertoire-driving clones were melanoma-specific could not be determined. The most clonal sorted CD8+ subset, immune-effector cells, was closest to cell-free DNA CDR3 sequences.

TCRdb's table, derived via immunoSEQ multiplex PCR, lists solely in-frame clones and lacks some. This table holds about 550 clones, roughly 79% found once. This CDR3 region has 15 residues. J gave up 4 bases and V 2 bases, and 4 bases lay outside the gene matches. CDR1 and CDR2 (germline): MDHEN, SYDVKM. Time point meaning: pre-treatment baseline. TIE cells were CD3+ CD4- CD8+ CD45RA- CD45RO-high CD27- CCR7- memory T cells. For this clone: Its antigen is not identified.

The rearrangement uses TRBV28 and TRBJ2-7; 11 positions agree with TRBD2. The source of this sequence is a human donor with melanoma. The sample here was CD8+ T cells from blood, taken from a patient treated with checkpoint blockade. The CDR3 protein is CASSLTSGSVYEQYF. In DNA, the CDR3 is TGTGCCAGCAGTTTAACTAGCGGGAGTGTTTACGAGCAGTACTTC.